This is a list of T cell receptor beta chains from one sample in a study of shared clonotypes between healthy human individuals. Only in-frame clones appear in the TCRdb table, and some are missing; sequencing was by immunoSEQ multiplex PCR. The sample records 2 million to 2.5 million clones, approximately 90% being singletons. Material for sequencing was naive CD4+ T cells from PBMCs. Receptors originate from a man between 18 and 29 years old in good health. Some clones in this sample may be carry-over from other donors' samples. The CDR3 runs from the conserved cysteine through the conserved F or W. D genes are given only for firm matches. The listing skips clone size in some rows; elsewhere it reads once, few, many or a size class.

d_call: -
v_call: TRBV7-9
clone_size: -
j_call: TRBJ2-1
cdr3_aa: CASSGRVETNSYNEQFF

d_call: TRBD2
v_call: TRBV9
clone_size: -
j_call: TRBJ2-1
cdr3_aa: CASSVAGLAIHEQFF

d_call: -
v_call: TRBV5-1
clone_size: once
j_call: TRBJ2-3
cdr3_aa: CASSFSMRAGTYSDTQYF

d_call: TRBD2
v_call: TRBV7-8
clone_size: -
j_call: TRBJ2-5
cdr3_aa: CASSPRLAGFMETQYF

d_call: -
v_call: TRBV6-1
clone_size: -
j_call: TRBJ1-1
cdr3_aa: CASSGQGDTEAFF

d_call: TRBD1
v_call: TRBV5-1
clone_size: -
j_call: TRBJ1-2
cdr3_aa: CASTYGGQGTYGYTF

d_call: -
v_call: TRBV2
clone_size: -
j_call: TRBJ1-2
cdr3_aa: CASSEAWDMALLSYTF

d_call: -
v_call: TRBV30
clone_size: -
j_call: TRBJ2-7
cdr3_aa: CAWRGSRGSYEQYF

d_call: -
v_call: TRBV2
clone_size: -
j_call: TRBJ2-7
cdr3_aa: CASTPMGGPYEQYF

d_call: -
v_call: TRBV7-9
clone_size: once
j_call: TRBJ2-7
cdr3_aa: CASSFNRRGTYEQYF

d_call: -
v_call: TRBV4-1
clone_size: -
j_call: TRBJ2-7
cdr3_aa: CASSRGPSRAYEQYF

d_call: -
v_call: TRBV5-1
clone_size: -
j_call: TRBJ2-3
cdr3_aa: CASSPRGFPTDTQYF

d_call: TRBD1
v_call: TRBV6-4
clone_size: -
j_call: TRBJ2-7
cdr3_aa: CASSAGTGPYEQYF

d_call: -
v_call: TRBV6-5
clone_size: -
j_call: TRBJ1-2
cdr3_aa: CASTLAGANNYGYTF

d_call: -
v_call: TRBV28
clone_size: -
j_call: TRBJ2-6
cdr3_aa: CASSLYLAGANVLTF

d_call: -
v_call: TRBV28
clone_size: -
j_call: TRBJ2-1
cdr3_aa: CASSLSDPAGYNEQFF